One and the same sample provided the 13 T cell receptor beta chains below, sequenced in a study of T-cell reconstitution after alpha-beta-depleted transplantation in children. TCRbeta library preparation incorporated unique molecular identifiers. TCRdb re-called the PCR reads through MiXCR, storing one row per CDR3 protein. Here the sample spans nearly 200,000 distinct CDR3 sequences, 5% to 7.5% being singletons. The sequencing used PBMCs, collected before TCRalphabeta/CD19-depleted stem cell transplant. These receptors were taken from a girl less than two years old with combined immunodeficiency, due to receive a stem cell transplant.

This clonotype was detected ten times or more. The CDR3 DNA reads TGCAGTGCGCACTTAGCGGGAGTGGTACAAGATACGCAGTATTTT. This encodes CSAHLAGVVQDTQYF. The chain couples TRBV20-1 to TRBJ2-3; 9 bases align to TRBD2. V lost 6 bases, J lost 5 bases, and 12 bases stayed unmatched. The length of the CDR3 is 15 residues. Germline V gives CDR1 DFQATT, CDR2 SNEGSKA (reference sequence).

This clonotype was counted at least ten times. The chain uses TRBV6-2 or TRBV6-3 and TRBJ2-7; D is undetermined. With 2 bases removed from V and 2 bases from J, the gap between germline ends came to 7 bases. This CDR3 is 13 amino acids long. Germline V CDR1 and CDR2: MNHEY, SVGEGT. The CDR3 here is CASSYASTYEQYF. DNA for the CDR3: TGTGCCAGCAGTTACGCTTCAACCTACGAGCAGTACTTC.

This clonotype was seen ten or more times. The chain recombines TRBV7-6 with TRBJ2-3; unclear D gene. V gave up 2 bases and J gave up 3 bases, with 6 bases separating them. Per germline, CDR1 SGHVS and CDR2 FNYEAQ. The CDR3 consists of 13 residues. This chain's CDR3 is CASSLSLTDTQYF. CDR3 nucleotide sequence: TGTGCCAGCAGCTTAAGTTTAACAGATACGCAGTATTTT.

At least ten counts were recorded for this clonotype. V and J are TRBV25-1 and TRBJ2-1; D call uncertain. CDR1 MGHDK and CDR2 SYGVNS come from the germline V gene. CDR3 length: 12 residues. V was cut by 6 bases and J by 7 bases, with 10 bases left in between. In nucleotides, the CDR3 is TGTGCCAGCAGCCTTATGTGGAATGAGCAGTTCTTC. This codes for CASSLMWNEQFF.

The sample holds many counts of this clonotype. The chain has TRBV7-9 and TRBJ1-4; TRBD1 matches 7 bases. Germline V gives CDR1 SEHNR, CDR2 FQNEAQ (reference sequence). Trimming cost V 3 bases and J 7 bases; bases outside gene matches: 8. The CDR3 runs to 15 residues. The CDR3 bases are TGTGCCAGCAGCTTTTTGTCAGGGGGAGGTGAAAAACTGTTTTTT. Its translation: CASSFLSGGGEKLFF.

This clonotype was recorded many times. The V and J genes are TRBV7-9 and TRBJ1-2, with a possible D match to TRBD1 (5 bases). This CDR3 contains 14 residues. V was clipped by 5 bases and J by 4 bases, with 14 bases between them. Germline V gene data show CDR1 as SEHNR and CDR2 as FQNEAQ (reference sequence). This CDR3 is CASSPRDRPYGYTF. CDR3 bases: TGTGCCAGCAGCCCTAGGGACCGCCCCTATGGCTACACCTTC. The whole variable domain, remainder taken from reference TRBV7-9 and TRBJ1-2, is DTGVSQNPRHKITKRGQNVTFRCDPISEHNRLYWYRQTLGQGPEFLTYFQNEAQLEKSRLLSDRFSAERPKGSFSTLEIQRTEQGDSAMYLCASSPRDRPYGYTFGSGTRLTVV.

This clonotype was seen ten or more times. The rearrangement links TRBV20-1 to TRBJ2-1; 8 bases are shared with TRBD1. This CDR3 has 15 residues. Germline V gene lookup returns CDR1 DFQATT and CDR2 SNEGSKA (reference sequence). V shed 1 base and J 8 bases; nucleotides not matched to a gene: 10. The CDR3 is CSARGKQGASDEQFF. DNA for the CDR3: TGCAGTGCTAGAGGGAAGCAGGGGGCGAGTGATGAGCAGTTCTTC.

About this clonotype itself: An end of the junction does not agree with germline; a read error may underlie this. CDR3: CANSYSTAGQGRETQYF. For the CDR3, the DNA is TGTGCCAACAGTTACTCGACCGCGGGGCAGGGGCGAGAGACCCAGTACTTC. The gene calls are TRBV6-5 and TRBJ2-5; perhaps D is TRBD1 or TRBD2 (6 bases each). The CDR3 covers 17 residues. The germline CDR1 and CDR2 sequences are MNHEY and SVGAGI.

This clonotype was counted between two and nine times. The chain uses TRBV12-3 or TRBV12-4 and TRBJ2-7; D possibly corresponds to TRBD2 (7 bases). The CDR3 is 15 amino acids. Trimming shortened V by 5 bases and J by 3 bases, and 17 bases separated the two germline ends. CDR3 sequence (DNA): TGTGCCAGCAGTAGGGGGGGCGGGAACGTCTACGAGCAGTACTTC. Its protein product is CASSRGGGNVYEQYF.

This clonotype was seen at least ten times. V is TRBV7-2 and J is TRBJ2-2; the D is unclear. The CDR3 is made up of 13 amino acids. Looked up from germline, CDR1 is SGHTA and CDR2 is FQGNSA. V lost 2 bases to trimming and J lost 5 bases, with 6 bases between them. The CDR3 loop is CASSLYRTGELFF. DNA for the CDR3: TGTGCCAGCAGCTTATACCGTACCGGGGAGCTGTTTTTT.

Ten or more counts support this clonotype. This chain uses TRBV7-9 with TRBJ2-2, with TRBD2 matching 9 bases. Germline V gene sequence: CDR1 SEHNR, CDR2 FQNEAQ (reference sequence). The V segment lost 1 base and the J segment 0 bases; nucleotides outside the gene matches: 6. This CDR3 spans 18 amino acids. CDR3 sequence reads: CASSLESLAGTNTGELFF. The CDR3 DNA follows: TGTGCCAGCAGCTTAGAGTCCCTAGCGGGAACGAACACCGGGGAGCTGTTTTTT.

The count of this clonotype is one. This may be a read error, as it is one base from a much larger clone. The V call is TRBV5-6, the J call TRBJ2-1; 13 bases are shared with TRBD2. The germline gives CDR1 SGHDT, CDR2 YYEEEE. The CDR3 loop spans 17 amino acids. The CDR3 bases are TGTGCCAGCAGCCTGGGGCCGGGACTAGCGGGATCTCATGAGGAGTTCTTC. The encoded protein is CASSLGPGLAGSHEEFF.

At least ten counts were recorded for this clonotype. This chain uses TRBV20-1 with TRBJ2-7, with a tentative D call TRBD1 (6 bases). This CDR3 has 14 amino acids. Looked up from germline, CDR1 is DFQATT and CDR2 is SNEGSKA (reference sequence). Trimming pared 6 bases from V and 0 bases from J, leaving 15 bases between. The CDR3 loop is CSALRADSSYEQYF. CDR3 in DNA: TGCAGTGCCCTCAGGGCGGACAGCTCCTACGAGCAGTACTTC.